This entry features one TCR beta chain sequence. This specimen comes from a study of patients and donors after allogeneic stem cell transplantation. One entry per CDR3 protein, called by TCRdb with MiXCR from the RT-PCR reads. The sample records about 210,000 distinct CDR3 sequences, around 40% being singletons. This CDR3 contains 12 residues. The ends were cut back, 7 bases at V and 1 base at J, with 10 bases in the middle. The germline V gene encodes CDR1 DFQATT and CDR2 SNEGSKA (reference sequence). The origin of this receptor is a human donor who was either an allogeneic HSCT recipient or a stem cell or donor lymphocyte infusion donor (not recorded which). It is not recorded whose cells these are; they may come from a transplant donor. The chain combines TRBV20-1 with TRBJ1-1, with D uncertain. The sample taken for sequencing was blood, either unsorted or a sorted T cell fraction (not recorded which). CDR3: CSVPTGNTEAFF. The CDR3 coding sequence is TGCAGTGTCCCGACGGGGAACACTGAAGCTTTCTTT.